The 14 T cell receptor beta chains below were found in one sample sequenced in a study of blood T cell repertoires in COVID-19. Only in-frame clones appear in the TCRdb table, and some are missing; sequencing was by immunoSEQ multiplex PCR. The sample contains 150,000 to 200,000 clones, about 87% of which appear only once. Sequenced: peripheral blood. These receptors all come from a man in his sixties with acute or convalescent COVID-19.

The chain is built from TRBV19 and TRBJ1-6; D perhaps matches TRBD1 (5 bases). V lost 7 bases and J lost 4, with 17 bases in between. Germline assignment: CDR1 LNHDA and CDR2 SQIVND (reference sequence). CDR3 length: 16 residues. CDR3 in amino acids: CASKGVADAYNSPLHF. In DNA, the CDR3 is TGTGCCAGTAAAGGGGTTGCAGACGCATATAATTCACCCCTCCACTTT.

The rearrangement links TRBV10-3 to TRBJ2-3, with TRBD2 matching over 13 bases. The CDR3 loop spans 15 amino acids. V shed 6 bases and J 4 bases; nucleotides not matched to a gene: 4. Looked up from germline, CDR1 is ENHRY and CDR2 is SYGVKD. CDR3 sequence (DNA): TGTGCCATCAGGGAACTAGCGGGAGGGGCAGATACGCAGTATTTT. It encodes CAIRELAGGADTQYF.

The V and J genes are TRBV19 and TRBJ2-3; 14 nucleotides line up with TRBD2. The V and J ends lost 10 bases and 2 bases, in that order; junction bases with no gene match: 11. CDR3 length equals 17 residues. Per the germline V gene, CDR1 is LNHDA and CDR2 is SQIVND (reference sequence). The CDR3 loop is CATQTSGGGVSTDTQYF. The CDR3 DNA follows: TGTGCCACCCAGACTAGCGGGGGGGGTGTGTCCACAGATACGCAGTATTTT.

V gene TRBV5-1 combines with J gene TRBJ1-1, with D maybe TRBD1 (5 bases). Trimming took 0 bases from V and 5 from J, leaving 14 bases between them. CDR1 and CDR2 from the germline V gene are SGHRS and YFSETQ. There are 15 residues in the CDR3. The CDR3 DNA follows: TGCGCCAGCAGCTTGGACAGGATCGGTGTGACTGAAGCTTTCTTT. Protein: CASSLDRIGVTEAFF.

The V and J genes are TRBV29-1 and TRBJ1-2, with D unclear. Trimming left V 3 bases short and J 1 base short, with 6 bases between. This CDR3 is 12 amino acids long. Germline V CDR1 and CDR2: SQVTM, ANQGSEA. CDR3 amino acids: CSVDQFNYGYTF. The CDR3 region has the DNA TGCAGCGTTGACCAGTTTAACTATGGCTACACCTTC.

This chain links TRBV3-1 (or the pseudogene TRBV3-2) with TRBJ1-1; D ambiguous. Germline-derived CDR1 and CDR2 are LGHDT and YNNKEL (reference sequence). The CDR3 runs to 15 residues. V lost 5 bases and J lost 0, with 13 bases in between. The CDR3 DNA is TGTGCCAGCAGCACCGCCCCAGGTCTGAACACTGAAGCTTTCTTT. Encoded protein: CASSTAPGLNTEAFF.

V usage is TRBV7-3 and J usage is TRBJ2-7; TRBD2 matches at 15 bases. CDR3 length: 20 amino acids. Germline values: CDR1 SGHTA, CDR2 FQGTGA. The V segment lost 2 bases and the J segment 1 base; nucleotides outside the gene matches: 12. CDR3 residues: CASSLLPGLAGGQLSYEQYV. CDR3 in DNA: TGTGCCAGCAGCTTATTGCCGGGACTAGCGGGGGGCCAGTTATCCTACGAGCAGTACGTC.

This clone was seen only once. CDR3 DNA: TGTGCCAGCAGAGAGGGACAGGGGCCCTACGAGCAGTACTTC. Protein: CASREGQGPYEQYF. The genes are TRBV6-5 and TRBJ2-7, with 10 bases lining up with TRBD1. Germline CDR1 and CDR2: MNHEY and SVGAGI. The CDR3 runs to 14 residues. With 6 bases clipped from V and 2 bases from J, the junction kept 4 bases outside the gene matches.

This clone occurred once. This chain uses TRBV28 with TRBJ2-7; 8 nucleotides line up with TRBD1. The CDR3 length is 14 residues. Germline V gives CDR1 MDHEN, CDR2 SYDVKM. The V segment lost 6 bases and the J segment 3 bases; nucleotides outside the gene matches: 7. The CDR3 is CASSLGQGIYEQYF. DNA of the CDR3: TGTGCCAGCAGCCTAGGACAGGGAATCTACGAGCAGTACTTC.

The chain combines TRBV6-2 or TRBV6-3 with TRBJ2-7; no clear D. V lost 6 bases, J lost 6 bases, and 9 bases lay in between. Germline V gene lookup returns CDR1 MNHEY and CDR2 SVGEGT. This CDR3 spans 11 amino acids. The CDR3, as DNA: TGTGCCAGCAGCTTAGAATCCGAGCAGTACTTC. As protein: CASSLESEQYF.

As for this clone: The same CDR3 also results from other DNA sequences found in this sample. V usage is TRBV7-9 and J usage is TRBJ1-2, with TRBD1 matching 7 bases. CDR3 length: 12 amino acids. CDR1 SEHNR and CDR2 FQNEAQ come from the germline V gene (reference sequence). V was clipped by 5 bases and J by 8 bases; unmatched bases: 5. The CDR3: CASSRQGDGYTF. The CDR3 DNA sequence: TGTGCCAGCAGCCGACAGGGTGACGGCTACACCTTC.

Written as DNA, the CDR3 is TGTGCCAGCAGTATAACAGGGTTCCAGCCCCAGCATTTT. It translates to CASSITGFQPQHF. The genes are TRBV27 and TRBJ1-5; D is perhaps TRBD1 (6 bases). Germline loops: CDR1 MNHEY, CDR2 SMNVEV (reference sequence). V dropped 5 bases and J dropped 7 bases, with 12 bases sitting between them. The CDR3 contains 13 residues.

The chain combines TRBV7-3 with TRBJ2-2; maybe TRBD2 (7 bases). The CDR3 sequence is 17 residues long. Germline V gene lookup returns CDR1 SGHTA and CDR2 FQGTGA. With 6 bases removed from V and 2 bases from J, the gap between germline ends came to 19 bases. CDR3 coding DNA: TGTGCCAGCAGTCCATCGGGGGGCGCAGGAAACACCGGGGAGCTGTTTTTT. Residues: CASSPSGGAGNTGELFF.

V usage is TRBV2 and J usage is TRBJ2-1, with no clear D. The CDR3 contains 15 residues. The V and J ends lost 1 base and 8 bases respectively, with 15 bases between them. CDR1 SNHLY and CDR2 FYNNEI come from the germline V gene. The CDR3 sequence: CASSEEPSQRDEQFF. Here the CDR3 DNA reads TGTGCCAGCAGTGAAGAGCCCAGCCAACGGGATGAGCAGTTCTTC.